This passage covers 20 T cell receptor beta chains from one sample sequenced in a study of cytomegalovirus exposure and HLA in healthy donors. A multiplex PCR was run with 60 Vbeta primers and 13 Jbeta primers. Assay used: immunoSEQ multiplex PCR; TCRdb lists only in-frame clones, some missing. The data contain about 120,000 clones, around three quarters of them singletons. Sequencing used PBMCs. These TCRs come from a man aged 30-40 years in good health and CMV-seropositive.

The chain recombines TRBV11-3 with TRBJ1-6; 10 positions agree with TRBD1. V was clipped by 5 bases and J by 0 bases; unmatched bases: 10. Germline CDR1 SGHNT, CDR2 YENEEA. This CDR3 is 19 amino acids long. The CDR3 DNA sequence: TGTGCCAGCAGCACCTATCGGACAGGGGGAAGCTCCTATAATTCACCCCTCCACTTT. Residues: CASSTYRTGGSSYNSPLHF. Looking up the rest from reference TRBV11-3 and TRBJ1-6 gives the full variable domain: EAGVVQSPRYKIIEKKQPVAFWCNPISGHNTLYWYLQNLGQGPELLIRYENEEAVDDSQLPKDRFSAERLKGVDSTLKIQPAELGDSAVYLCASSTYRTGGSSYNSPLHFGNGTRLTVT.

J is TRBJ2-3 and V is TRBV27; TRBD2 matches at 9 bases. V was pared by 6 bases and J by 2 bases, with 6 bases of the junction left unmatched. This CDR3 contains 15 residues. Germline lookup yields CDR1 MNHEY and CDR2 SMNVEV (reference sequence). The CDR3 loop is CASSLSGGTTDTQYF. The CDR3 DNA sequence: TGTGCCAGCAGCCTAAGCGGGGGGACCACAGATACGCAGTATTTT.

V usage is TRBV4-3 and J usage is TRBJ2-1; 7 bases are shared with TRBD2. The V segment lost 4 bases and the J segment 2 bases; nucleotides outside the gene matches: 11. The CDR3 sequence is 17 residues long. CDR1 and CDR2 from the germline V gene are LGHNA and YSLEER. CDR3 DNA: TGCGCCAGCAGCCCCCGGGTGGGGGAGGGTACCTACAATGAGCAGTTCTTC. Residues: CASSPRVGEGTYNEQFF.

As for this clone: One end of the junction varies from germline; a read error may be responsible. V and J are TRBV2 and TRBJ2-6; 8 nucleotides line up with TRBD1. The CDR3 sequence is 17 residues long. The germline CDR1 and CDR2 sequences are SNHLY and FYNNEI. CDR3 region: CASSWQGAGSGANGLTF. DNA of the CDR3: TGTGCCAGCAGCTGGCAGGGGGCTGGCTCTGGGGCCAACGGCCTGACTTTC.

V is TRBV2 and J is TRBJ1-2, with D unresolved. The CDR3 loop spans 15 amino acids. The V end was cut by 4 bases, the J end by 3 bases, with 15 bases between. CDR1 is SNHLY, CDR2 FYNNEI, per germline. Here the CDR3 DNA reads TGTGCCAGCAGTGGGGTGAAGGGCGGGCACTATGGCTACACCTTC. Amino acid sequence: CASSGVKGGHYGYTF.

The rearrangement links TRBV18 to TRBJ2-1, with D possibly being TRBD2 (6 bases). The CDR3 is 13 amino acids. Per the germline V gene, CDR1 is KGHSH and CDR2 is LQKENI. V lost 5 bases, J lost 6 bases, and 11 bases lay in between. The CDR3, as DNA: TGTGCCAGCTCATCTCTAGCGCCCAATGAGCAGTTCTTC. Protein sequence: CASSSLAPNEQFF.

V usage is TRBV9 and J usage is TRBJ1-2; D unclear. CDR1 is SGDLS and CDR2 is YYNGEE in the germline V gene. The CDR3 totals 16 residues. V shed 0 bases and J shed 6 bases, with 18 bases lying between them. The CDR3 DNA sequence: TGTGCCAGCAGCGTAGGACTAGCGTCCGGTCTCCATGGCTACACCTTC. As protein: CASSVGLASGLHGYTF.

In this sample, this clone turned up a few times. The chain employs TRBV7-9 and TRBJ1-2, with 8 positions matching TRBD1. Germline CDR1 and CDR2: SEHNR and FQNEAQ (reference sequence). J gave up 5 bases and V 3 bases, and 8 bases lay outside the gene matches. This CDR3 spans 15 amino acids. The CDR3 DNA reads as TGTGCCAGCAGCTTTTCGGACAGGGAGGGATATGGCTACACCTTC. Amino acid sequence: CASSFSDREGYGYTF.

The chain couples TRBV19 to TRBJ2-5, with D uncertain. Trimming took off 5 bases at V and 5 bases at J, with 12 bases between the two ends. Germline V gene data show CDR1 as LNHDA and CDR2 as SQIVND (reference sequence). This CDR3 has 13 residues. For the CDR3, the DNA is TGTGCCAGTAGTGTCAGGTCGAAGGAGACCCAGTACTTC. It encodes CASSVRSKETQYF.

The rearrangement uses TRBV4-1 and TRBJ1-1; no clear D. CDR1 MGHRA and CDR2 YSYEKL come from the germline V gene. The CDR3 loop spans 13 amino acids. V was trimmed by 0 bases and J by 6 bases, leaving 8 bases between them. The CDR3 DNA reads as TGCGCCAGCAGCCAAGATAGTGAGCCTGAAGCTTTCTTT. This codes for CASSQDSEPEAFF.

The chain is built from TRBV9 and TRBJ1-1; no definite D call. CDR1 is SGDLS, CDR2 YYNGEE, per germline. Trimming took 1 base from V and 0 from J, leaving 4 bases between them. CDR3 length: 13 residues. In nucleotides, the CDR3 is TGTGCCAGCAGCGTATATATGAACACTGAAGCTTTCTTT. Translation: CASSVYMNTEAFF.

V gene TRBV29-1 combines with J gene TRBJ1-1, with D maybe TRBD1 (5 bases). Per the germline V gene, CDR1 is SQVTM and CDR2 is ANQGSEA. Deletions cut 4 bases from V and 4 bases from J, with 16 bases between. There are 14 residues in the CDR3. In DNA form, the CDR3 reads TGCAGCGTTGCGATTTCTGGGGGGGGCACTGAAGCTTTCTTT. Protein product: CSVAISGGGTEAFF.

The chain joins TRBV5-4 to TRBJ1-6, with D perhaps TRBD1 (6 bases). The germline V and J ends were trimmed by 3 bases and 7 bases, with 14 bases remaining between them. The CDR3 runs to 15 residues. Per germline, CDR1 SGHNT and CDR2 YYREEE (reference sequence). CDR3 in amino acids: CASSSGQFRNSPLHF. The CDR3 DNA sequence: TGTGCCAGCAGCTCCGGACAGTTCAGGAATTCACCCCTCCACTTT.

Concerning this clone: An end of the junction does not agree with germline; a read error may underlie this. The chain couples TRBV9 to TRBJ2-3; maybe TRBD2 (5 bases). This CDR3 region has 13 residues. Germline V lookup: CDR1 SGDLS, CDR2 YYNGEE. This CDR3 reads CASSEASIDTQYF. Here the CDR3 DNA reads TGTGCCAGCAGCGAGGCTAGCATAGATACGCAGTATTTT.

The J gene is TRBJ2-1, the V gene TRBV6-5; weak D call: TRBD1 (6 bases). Germline lookup yields CDR1 MNHEY and CDR2 SVGAGI. This CDR3 has 14 residues. V was trimmed by 6 bases and J by 3 bases, leaving 12 bases between them. The CDR3 protein is CASRRRGGYNEQFF. CDR3 coding DNA: TGTGCCAGCAGACGCAGGGGTGGCTACAATGAGCAGTTCTTC.

V gene TRBV18 combines with J gene TRBJ1-2; TRBD1 is a possible D gene (6 bases). CDR3 size: 16 residues. Trimming removed 2 bases at V and 2 bases at J, with 15 bases between. From germline, CDR1 is KGHSH and CDR2 LQKENI. The CDR3 is CASSPVTGIWNYGYTF. CDR3 sequence (DNA): TGTGCCAGCTCACCAGTGACAGGCATTTGGAACTATGGCTACACCTTC.

The rearrangement uses TRBV28 and TRBJ1-4; D remains ambiguous. The CDR3 consists of 11 residues. The V and J ends lost 7 bases and 8 bases respectively, with 8 bases between them. Germline V CDR1 and CDR2: MDHEN, SYDVKM. CDR3 protein: CASTHSEKLFF. CDR3 nucleotide sequence: TGTGCCAGCACCCATTCCGAAAAACTGTTTTTT. Drawing the rest from reference TRBV28 and TRBJ1-4, the complete variable domain is DVKVTQSSRYLVKRTGEKVFLECVQDMDHENMFWYRQDPGLGLRLIYFSYDVKMKEKGDIPEGYSVSREKKERFSLILESASTNQTSMYLCASTHSEKLFFGSGTQLSVL.

The V gene is TRBV2, the J gene TRBJ1-2; D is unresolved. Germline loops: CDR1 SNHLY, CDR2 FYNNEI. The CDR3 has 12 residues. Trimming removed 8 bases at V and 3 bases at J, with 10 bases between. The CDR3 is CASAQDYYGYTF. The DNA of the CDR3 is TGTGCCAGCGCACAAGACTACTATGGCTACACCTTC.

This clone was found a few times. V and J are TRBV16 and TRBJ1-2; D perhaps matches TRBD1 (5 bases). CDR1 and CDR2 (germline): KGHSY, FQNENV. The CDR3 has 15 residues. With 3 bases removed from V and 2 bases from J, the gap between germline ends came to 13 bases. CDR3 amino acids: CASSQGTGLNYGYTF. The CDR3 DNA sequence: TGTGCCAGCAGCCAGGGAACAGGACTAAACTATGGCTACACCTTC.

The V and J genes are TRBV5-5 and TRBJ2-7; D uncertain. The CDR3 extends over 13 amino acids. V lost 0 bases, J lost 3 bases, and 7 bases lay in between. Germline CDR1 SGHKS, CDR2 YYEKEE (reference sequence). This CDR3 reads CASSLVADYEQYF. As DNA, the CDR3 is TGTGCCAGCAGCTTGGTGGCAGACTACGAGCAGTACTTC.